One sample yielded the 21 T cell receptor beta chains listed below, sequenced in a study of CD8+ T cells in alopecia areata. Following extraction, RNA underwent reverse transcription to cDNA, which served as the sequencing template. Repertoires were generated with immunoSEQ multiplex PCR, while TCRdb's copy carries only in-frame clones and drops some. The sample records 120,000 to 150,000 clones, about two thirds being singletons. The specimen was CD8+ T cells sorted from blood. Receptors were obtained from a human donor in good health.

The chain links TRBV13 to TRBJ2-1; tentative D call: TRBD2 (7 bases). From germline, CDR1 is PRHDT and CDR2 FYEKMQ (reference sequence). The length of the CDR3 is 14 residues. The V gene lost 9 bases and the J gene lost 6 bases, with 18 bases spanning the gap. This CDR3 reads CASIGGEARNEQFF. The CDR3 nucleotides are TGTGCCAGTATAGGGGGGGAGGCCCGCAATGAGCAGTTCTTC.

This clone has only one observation. Distinct nucleotide sequences in the sample also encode this CDR3. The genes are TRBV9 and TRBJ2-1; D is possibly TRBD1 (5 bases). The germline gives CDR1 SGDLS, CDR2 YYNGEE. The V end was cut by 3 bases, the J end by 7 bases, with 8 bases between. The CDR3 consists of 12 residues. CDR3 bases: TGTGCCAGCAGCGGTGACAGTAATGAGCAGTTCTTC. Translated, it gives CASSGDSNEQFF.

The J gene is TRBJ2-7, the V gene TRBV11-2; D gene ambiguous. Germline V CDR1 and CDR2: SGHAT, FQNNGV. Trimming cost V 2 bases and J 2 bases, with 7 bases left between them. The CDR3 consists of 13 residues. The CDR3 DNA reads as TGTGCCAGCAGCTTAAAGGGCCCCTACGAGCAGTACTTC. It yields the protein CASSLKGPYEQYF.

The chain has TRBV20-1 and TRBJ1-1; D not resolved. CDR1 is DFQATT, CDR2 SNEGSKA, per germline (reference sequence). The CDR3 has 11 residues. V was shortened by 4 bases and J by 7 bases, with 10 bases between the two germline ends. The CDR3 sequence is CSAKTGIEAFF. CDR3 in DNA: TGCAGTGCTAAGACGGGAATTGAAGCTTTCTTT.

The genes are TRBV25-1 and TRBJ2-3; weak D call: TRBD1 (6 bases). Germline V lookup: CDR1 MGHDK, CDR2 SYGVNS. CDR3 length equals 17 residues. V was pared by 3 bases and J by 0 bases, with 16 bases between. CDR3 bases: TGTGCCAGCAGTGAGGGTCCTGGGGGCGGAAGCACAGATACGCAGTATTTT. Amino acids: CASSEGPGGGSTDTQYF.

This clone has only a few counts. The rearrangement links TRBV14 to TRBJ1-1, with D maybe TRBD1 (6 bases). Per germline, CDR1 SGHDN and CDR2 FVKESK. Trimming took 4 bases from V and 1 from J, leaving 19 bases between them. There are 17 residues in the CDR3. CDR3 protein: CASSPLYRVLRNTEAFF. CDR3 coding DNA: TGTGCCAGCAGCCCACTCTACAGGGTTCTGAGGAACACTGAAGCTTTCTTT.

This clone was observed a handful of times. The V gene is TRBV6-6, the J gene TRBJ1-1, with a possible D match to TRBD1 (5 bases). Germline V gene data show CDR1 as MNHNY and CDR2 as SVGAGI (reference sequence). Trimming pared 7 bases from V and 8 bases from J, leaving 11 bases between. The CDR3 spans 11 residues. The CDR3 DNA reads as TGTGCCAGCATGATGGGGGGAGAAGCTTTCTTT. Its protein is CASMMGGEAFF.

This chain connects TRBV11-2 to TRBJ2-7, with D possibly being TRBD1 (5 bases). CDR3 length equals 14 residues. Deletions cut 0 bases from V and 2 bases from J, with 8 bases between. CDR1 and CDR2 (germline): SGHAT, FQNNGV. CDR3 bases: TGTGCCAGCAGCTTAGATAAGGGGACCTACGAGCAGTACTTC. Its protein product is CASSLDKGTYEQYF.

This chain uses TRBV29-1 with TRBJ2-1, with TRBD2 matching over 9 bases. Germline V gene lookup returns CDR1 SQVTM and CDR2 ANQGSEA. Trimming cost V 1 base and J 2 bases; bases outside gene matches: 0. The length of the CDR3 is 14 residues. Here the CDR3 reads CSVEGGRAYNEQFF. CDR3 DNA: TGCAGCGTTGAAGGCGGGAGGGCCTACAATGAGCAGTTCTTC.

The V gene is TRBV7-2, the J gene TRBJ2-6; tentatively, D is TRBD1 (6 bases). V shed 4 bases and J shed 3 bases, with 13 bases lying between them. Germline CDR1 reads SGHTA; CDR2 reads FQGNSA. The CDR3 consists of 16 residues. CDR3 protein: CASSSDRSNGANVLTF. The DNA of the CDR3 is TGTGCCAGCAGCTCCGACAGGTCTAATGGGGCCAACGTCCTGACTTTC. Variable domain in full (rest from reference TRBV7-2 and TRBJ2-6): GAGVSQSPSNKVTEKGKDVELRCDPISGHTALYWYRQSLGQGLEFLIYFQGNSAPDKSGLPSDRFSAERTGGSVSTLTIQRTQQEDSAVYLCASSSDRSNGANVLTFGAGSRLTVL.

The chain employs TRBV28 and TRBJ2-4; 8 bases map to TRBD1. Germline V gives CDR1 MDHEN, CDR2 SYDVKM. The CDR3 covers 17 residues. The V gene end was trimmed by 3 bases and the J gene end by 5 bases; junction bases not matched to a gene: 12. CDR3 bases: TGTGCCAGCAGTTTCCCCATGAGTCCGGACAGGGAAAACATTCAGTACTTC. Its translation: CASSFPMSPDRENIQYF.

V gene TRBV29-1 combines with J gene TRBJ1-2, with 8 bases identical to TRBD1. Unmatched junction bases numbered 16, after V lost 6 bases and J lost 4 bases. There are 16 residues in the CDR3. The germline gives CDR1 SQVTM, CDR2 ANQGSEA. The CDR3 loop reads CSVPSLREDRGYGYTF. The CDR3 DNA reads as TGCAGCGTCCCAAGTCTCCGGGAAGACAGGGGCTATGGCTACACCTTC.

The chain employs TRBV27 and TRBJ1-1; the D gene is possibly TRBD1 (5 bases). The CDR3 consists of 13 residues. Germline V gene sequence: CDR1 MNHEY, CDR2 SMNVEV (reference sequence). V was pared by 6 bases and J by 1 base, with 9 bases between. CDR3 bases: TGTGCCAGCAGACCCCAGGGGAACACTGAAGCTTTCTTT. Protein product: CASRPQGNTEAFF.

J is TRBJ1-2 and V is TRBV29-1, with 10 bases aligning to TRBD1. The junction had 13 bases not matched to a gene; V was cut back by 7 bases and J by 8 bases. Germline CDR1 SQVTM, CDR2 ANQGSEA. The CDR3 covers 14 residues. This CDR3 is CSAEPGQGTTGYTF. Here the CDR3 DNA reads TGCAGCGCTGAGCCGGGACAGGGGACGACCGGCTACACCTTC.

This chain uses TRBV13 with TRBJ1-1, with D maybe TRBD1 (6 bases). This CDR3 contains 15 residues. The V gene's germline CDR1 is PRHDT and CDR2 FYEKMQ (reference sequence). V was trimmed by 0 bases and J by 5 bases, leaving 13 bases between them. This chain's CDR3 is CASSLGTGGVTEAFF. The CDR3 DNA reads as TGTGCCAGCAGCTTAGGAACGGGGGGCGTGACTGAAGCTTTCTTT.

This chain joins TRBV4-1 and TRBJ1-1; TRBD1 is a possible D gene (5 bases). The V gene's germline CDR1 is MGHRA and CDR2 YSYEKL. The CDR3 has 15 residues. Trimming took 0 bases from V and 4 from J, leaving 12 bases between them. The CDR3 nucleotides read TGCGCCAGCAGCCAAGATCTACGGGGCGGCACTGAAGCTTTCTTT. Translated: CASSQDLRGGTEAFF.

The chain combines TRBV6-6 with TRBJ2-7, with D perhaps TRBD1 (5 bases). Germline lookup yields CDR1 MNHNY and CDR2 SVGAGI (reference sequence). The CDR3 length is 14 residues. V was cut by 0 bases and J by 3 bases, with 9 bases left in between. The CDR3 here is CASSYSGQGYEQYF. The DNA for the CDR3 is TGTGCCAGCAGTTACTCTGGGCAGGGCTACGAGCAGTACTTC.

The genes are TRBV30 and TRBJ2-2, with a tentative D call TRBD2 (6 bases). The CDR3 contains 15 residues. Trimming shortened V by 1 base and J by 3 bases, and 12 bases separated the two germline ends. From germline, CDR1 is GTSNPN and CDR2 SVGIG (reference sequence). CDR3 nucleotides: TGTGCCTGGAGTGATGGTAGCGGAGACACCGGGGAGCTGTTTTTT. The encoded protein is CAWSDGSGDTGELFF.

The chain carries TRBV6-5 and TRBJ1-5, with 7 bases identical to TRBD1. The germline CDR1 and CDR2 sequences are MNHEY and SVGAGI. Germline trimming cut 6 bases from V and 5 bases from J; bases unmatched to any gene: 4. The CDR3 is 13 amino acids. This CDR3 is CASSPGQYQPQHF. CDR3 nucleotides: TGTGCCAGCAGCCCGGGACAGTATCAGCCCCAGCATTTT.

The J gene is TRBJ1-2, the V gene TRBV2, with D uncertain. The CDR3 contains 16 residues. CDR1 and CDR2 from the germline V gene are SNHLY and FYNNEI. V dropped 2 bases and J dropped 0 bases, with 13 bases sitting between them. The CDR3 sequence: CASSEPKQETNYGYTF. The CDR3 nucleotides read TGTGCCAGCAGTGAACCAAAACAAGAGACTAACTATGGCTACACCTTC. Full variable domain (remainder filled in from reference TRBV2 and TRBJ1-2): EPEVTQTPSHQVTQMGQEVILRCVPISNHLYFYWYRQILGQKVEFLVSFYNNEISEKSEIFDDQFSVERPDGSNFTLKIRSTKLEDSAMYFCASSEPKQETNYGYTFGSGTRLTVV.

This clone has only a few counts. The CDR3 is CASSLATSGSYEQYF. Written as DNA, the CDR3 is TGTGCCAGCAGCTTAGCGACGAGCGGTTCCTACGAGCAGTACTTC. This chain uses TRBV7-9 with TRBJ2-7; D possibly corresponds to TRBD2 (5 bases). The CDR3 is made up of 15 amino acids. Germline loops: CDR1 SEHNR, CDR2 FQNEAQ (reference sequence). V dropped 0 bases and J dropped 1 base, with 10 bases sitting between them.